The rows below give T cell receptor beta chains drawn from one sample of a study of T-cell reconstitution after alpha-beta-depleted transplantation in children. TCRdb re-called the PCR reads through MiXCR, storing one row per CDR3 protein. The repertoire has around 410,000 distinct CDR3 sequences, around 9.9% of them found once; the top ten carry approximately 5%. Sequencing was performed on PBMCs from the stem cell graft donor, taken from the stem cell graft. These receptors came from a human donor who donated a stem cell graft to a child with acute myeloid leukemia. The CDR3 runs from the conserved cysteine through the conserved F or W. The D gene is left open where the match is weak. Clone sizes are given selectively: once, few, many, or a class where the clone is expanded.

d_gene: TRBD2; j_gene: TRBJ2-7; v_gene: TRBV6-5; abundance: few; CDR3nt: TGTGCCAGCAGTTCGCTCCCAGGGACTACGAACGAGCAGTACTTC; CDR3aa: CASSSLPGTTNEQYF
d_gene: -; j_gene: TRBJ2-3; v_gene: TRBV7-9; abundance: many; CDR3nt: TGTGCCAGCAGCCAGGGGGGGAGCACAGATACGCAGTATTTT; CDR3aa: CASSQGGSTDTQYF
d_gene: -; j_gene: TRBJ2-1; v_gene: TRBV6-1; abundance: few; CDR3nt: TGTGCCAGCAGTGAGGGGGAGTACGCCTACAATGAGCAGTTCTTC; CDR3aa: CASSEGEYAYNEQFF
d_gene: TRBD1; j_gene: TRBJ1-5; v_gene: TRBV6-2/TRBV6-3; abundance: -; CDR3nt: TGTGCCAGCAGTTACTCTACACAGGGGGACAATCAGCCCCAGCATTTT; CDR3aa: CASSYSTQGDNQPQHF
d_gene: -; j_gene: TRBJ1-2; v_gene: TRBV12-3/TRBV12-4; abundance: few; CDR3nt: TGTGCCAGCAGTTGGACTAACTATGGCTACACCTTC; CDR3aa: CASSWTNYGYTF
d_gene: TRBD1; j_gene: TRBJ2-7; v_gene: TRBV18; abundance: -; CDR3nt: TGTGCCAGCTCACCGGCGGGACAGGGATACGAGCAGTACTTC; CDR3aa: CASSPAGQGYEQYF
d_gene: TRBD2; j_gene: TRBJ2-5; v_gene: TRBV9; abundance: -; CDR3nt: TGTGCCAGCAGCGTAGCTGGCGGGGGGCCCCAAGAGACCCAGTACTTC; CDR3aa: CASSVAGGGPQETQYF
d_gene: -; j_gene: TRBJ2-3; v_gene: TRBV15; abundance: -; CDR3nt: TGTGCCACCAGCAGAGAACTTTCCTCGGATGCGCAGTATTTT; CDR3aa: CATSRELSSDAQYF
d_gene: -; j_gene: TRBJ2-5; v_gene: TRBV5-1; abundance: many; CDR3nt: TGCGCCAGCAGCTCCACCGGGACGAAAGAGACCCAGTACTTC; CDR3aa: CASSSTGTKETQYF
d_gene: -; j_gene: TRBJ2-5; v_gene: TRBV7-8; abundance: many; CDR3nt: TGTGCCAGCAGCCCCCTTACGGGCCCGGAGACCCAGTACTTC; CDR3aa: CASSPLTGPETQYF
d_gene: TRBD2; j_gene: TRBJ2-1; v_gene: TRBV5-1; abundance: few; CDR3nt: TGCGCCAGCAGCACGACTAATAGCGGGAGGGGGGACAATGAGCAGTTCTTC; CDR3aa: CASSTTNSGRGDNEQFF
d_gene: TRBD2; j_gene: TRBJ2-2; v_gene: TRBV7-8; abundance: -; CDR3nt: TGTGCCAGCAGCTTAGTGTCGGGGACTAGCGGGAGGGTCGACACCGGGGAGCTGTTTTTT; CDR3aa: CASSLVSGTSGRVDTGELFF
d_gene: TRBD1; j_gene: TRBJ1-4; v_gene: TRBV7-2; abundance: few; CDR3nt: TGTGCCAGCAGTACGGACAGGAGCAATGAAAAACTGTTTTTT; CDR3aa: CASSTDRSNEKLFF
d_gene: -; j_gene: TRBJ2-2; v_gene: TRBV29-1; abundance: many; CDR3nt: TGCAGCGTTGAAGATCTACGGGTAGCGAACACCGGGGAGCTGTTTTTT; CDR3aa: CSVEDLRVANTGELFF
d_gene: -; j_gene: TRBJ2-2; v_gene: TRBV5-8; abundance: many; CDR3nt: TGTGCCAGCAGCCCAGACCGTCCTAACACCGGGGAGCTGTTTTTT; CDR3aa: CASSPDRPNTGELFF
d_gene: -; j_gene: TRBJ2-1; v_gene: TRBV5-4; abundance: few; CDR3nt: TGTGCCAGCAGCCCCCCACAGGGAAAGAACGATGAGCAGTTCTTC; CDR3aa: CASSPPQGKNDEQFF
d_gene: -; j_gene: TRBJ1-1; v_gene: TRBV5-1; abundance: many; CDR3nt: TGCGCCAGCAGCTTGGGAAGGCGGCAGAACACTGAAGCTTTCTTT; CDR3aa: CASSLGRRQNTEAFF
d_gene: TRBD2; j_gene: TRBJ2-5; v_gene: TRBV2; abundance: -; CDR3nt: TGTGCCAGCAGTATTTTTAGCGGGAGGGTTTCAGAGACCCAGTACTTC; CDR3aa: CASSIFSGRVSETQYF
d_gene: TRBD2; j_gene: TRBJ2-1; v_gene: TRBV18; abundance: few; CDR3nt: TGTGCCAGCTCAAAAACCGGGACTAGCCTTAATGAGCAGTTCTTC; CDR3aa: CASSKTGTSLNEQFF
d_gene: -; j_gene: TRBJ2-5; v_gene: TRBV29-1; abundance: -; CDR3nt: TGCAGCGTTGATTTGTCGGGGAGCCAAGAGACCCAGTACTTC; CDR3aa: CSVDLSGSQETQYF
d_gene: TRBD1; j_gene: TRBJ1-3; v_gene: TRBV7-9; abundance: few; CDR3nt: TGTGCCACCGAGATAGGGACAGACACCATATATTTT; CDR3aa: CATEIGTDTIYF
d_gene: TRBD1; j_gene: TRBJ2-2; v_gene: TRBV9; abundance: -; CDR3nt: TGTGCCAGCAGCGTGGGGACAGGGGATACCGGGGAGCTGTTTTTT; CDR3aa: CASSVGTGDTGELFF
d_gene: -; j_gene: TRBJ2-2; v_gene: TRBV13; abundance: many; CDR3nt: TGTGCCAGCAGCCAGACAGTAAACACCGGGGAGCTGTTTTTT; CDR3aa: CASSQTVNTGELFF
d_gene: -; j_gene: TRBJ1-1; v_gene: TRBV7-3; abundance: -; CDR3nt: TGTGCCAGCAGACTAAATTCAGGGGACACTGAAGCTTTCTTT; CDR3aa: CASRLNSGDTEAFF
d_gene: TRBD1; j_gene: TRBJ1-1; v_gene: TRBV7-6; abundance: -; CDR3nt: TGTGCCAGCAGCTCCAGACAGGGCATTGAAGCTTTCTTT; CDR3aa: CASSSRQGIEAFF
d_gene: -; j_gene: TRBJ2-7; v_gene: TRBV7-2; abundance: few; CDR3nt: TGTGCCAGCAGCTTAATGAACTGGTACGAGCAGTACTTC; CDR3aa: CASSLMNWYEQYF
d_gene: -; j_gene: TRBJ1-1; v_gene: TRBV5-1; abundance: few; CDR3nt: TGCGCCAGCAGCACTAAGACAGCGAACACTGAAGCTTTCTTT; CDR3aa: CASSTKTANTEAFF
d_gene: -; j_gene: TRBJ2-7; v_gene: TRBV15; abundance: few; CDR3nt: TGTGCCACCAGCCCAGGGTGGCTTGGCGAGCAGTACTTC; CDR3aa: CATSPGWLGEQYF
d_gene: TRBD1; j_gene: TRBJ2-3; v_gene: TRBV12-3/TRBV12-4; abundance: few; CDR3nt: TGTGCCAGCAGCGGGACAGGGGGCATCTCAGATACGCAGTATTTT; CDR3aa: CASSGTGGISDTQYF
d_gene: TRBD1; j_gene: TRBJ2-2; v_gene: TRBV12-3/TRBV12-4; abundance: many; CDR3nt: TGTGCCACTACAGGGGACACCGGGGAGCTGTTTTTT; CDR3aa: CATTGDTGELFF
d_gene: -; j_gene: TRBJ2-2; v_gene: TRBV10-1; abundance: -; CDR3nt: TGCGCCAGCAGATCGGAGCGGGACACCGGGGAGCTGTTTTTT; CDR3aa: CASRSERDTGELFF
d_gene: TRBD2; j_gene: TRBJ2-3; v_gene: TRBV29-1; abundance: -; CDR3nt: TGCAGCGTGTCCAGACTAGCAGATAGCACAGATACGCAGTATTTT; CDR3aa: CSVSRLADSTDTQYF
d_gene: -; j_gene: TRBJ1-1; v_gene: TRBV25-1; abundance: few; CDR3nt: TGTGCCAGCAGTGAATGGAACAGATCCTACACTGAAGCTTTCTTT; CDR3aa: CASSEWNRSYTEAFF
d_gene: TRBD1; j_gene: TRBJ2-2; v_gene: TRBV5-1; abundance: many; CDR3nt: TGCGCCAGCAGCCCCCTCAAAAGCGACAGGGGGTTCACCGGGGAGCTGTTTTTT; CDR3aa: CASSPLKSDRGFTGELFF
d_gene: -; j_gene: TRBJ1-4; v_gene: TRBV12-3/TRBV12-4; abundance: few; CDR3nt: TGTGCCAGCAGTCAGCCGGGACGGCTTAATGAAAAACTGTTTTTT; CDR3aa: CASSQPGRLNEKLFF
d_gene: -; j_gene: TRBJ1-2; v_gene: TRBV2; abundance: few; CDR3nt: TGTGCCAGCAGTGAACCTTCGACAGAAACTAACTATGGCTACACCTTC; CDR3aa: CASSEPSTETNYGYTF
d_gene: TRBD2; j_gene: TRBJ2-1; v_gene: TRBV10-3; abundance: many; CDR3nt: TGTGCCATCAGTGCTGCCGGGACTAGCGGGACGGCCGCCTACAATGAGCAGTTCTTC; CDR3aa: CAISAAGTSGTAAYNEQFF
d_gene: TRBD2; j_gene: TRBJ2-7; v_gene: TRBV20-1; abundance: -; CDR3nt: TGCAGTGCTAGGAGAGCGGGAGGTAGGGCGGGCGAGCAGTACTTC; CDR3aa: CSARRAGGRAGEQYF
d_gene: TRBD2; j_gene: TRBJ2-2; v_gene: TRBV12-3/TRBV12-4; abundance: few; CDR3nt: TGTGCCAGCGGGGGACTAAAGAACACCGGGGAGCTGTTTTTT; CDR3aa: CASGGLKNTGELFF
d_gene: -; j_gene: TRBJ1-5; v_gene: TRBV7-2; abundance: many; CDR3nt: TGTGCCAGCAGCTTTGGTTGGGATCAGCCCCAGCATTTT; CDR3aa: CASSFGWDQPQHF
d_gene: TRBD2; j_gene: TRBJ2-3; v_gene: TRBV20-1; abundance: -; CDR3nt: TGCTGTGCTAGCCCCCTGACTAGCGGTAGCACAGATACGCAGTATTTT; CDR3aa: CCASPLTSGSTDTQYF
d_gene: TRBD2; j_gene: TRBJ2-3; v_gene: TRBV20-1; abundance: -; CDR3nt: TGCAGTGCTAGAGATACGGGACTAGCCTTATTAGATACGCAGTATTTT; CDR3aa: CSARDTGLALLDTQYF
d_gene: -; j_gene: TRBJ1-1; v_gene: TRBV20-1; abundance: -; CDR3nt: TGCAGTGCTCCAGGGTCGAACACTGAAGCTTTCTTT; CDR3aa: CSAPGSNTEAFF
d_gene: -; j_gene: TRBJ2-3; v_gene: TRBV9; abundance: many; CDR3nt: TGTGCCAGCAGCGGCGGTTGGACCTCCAGGGATACGCAGTATTTT; CDR3aa: CASSGGWTSRDTQYF
d_gene: -; j_gene: TRBJ1-2; v_gene: TRBV12-3/TRBV12-4; abundance: few; CDR3nt: TGTGCCAGCAGTTTAGACGGAAGCGGGGCGGGCTACACCTTC; CDR3aa: CASSLDGSGAGYTF
d_gene: -; j_gene: TRBJ2-7; v_gene: TRBV12-3/TRBV12-4; abundance: -; CDR3nt: TGTGCCAGCAGTTTAGGATATGAATGGGGCGGGACCTACGAGCAGTACTTC; CDR3aa: CASSLGYEWGGTYEQYF
d_gene: TRBD2; j_gene: TRBJ2-1; v_gene: TRBV10-3; abundance: -; CDR3nt: TGTGCCATCAGGGGAGCGGGAGCGGACAATGAGCAGTTCTTC; CDR3aa: CAIRGAGADNEQFF
d_gene: -; j_gene: TRBJ1-1; v_gene: TRBV20-1; abundance: -; CDR3nt: TGCAGTGCTACCAGGGTGGGGACTGAAGCTTTCTTT; CDR3aa: CSATRVGTEAFF
d_gene: TRBD2; j_gene: TRBJ2-2; v_gene: TRBV27; abundance: -; CDR3nt: TGTGCCAGCAGCCCCGTCGGGAGGGCTAACACCGGGGAGCTGTTTTTT; CDR3aa: CASSPVGRANTGELFF
d_gene: -; j_gene: TRBJ1-6; v_gene: TRBV7-2; abundance: few; CDR3nt: TGTGCCAGCAGCAACCATGCACCCCTCCACTTT; CDR3aa: CASSNHAPLHF
d_gene: -; j_gene: TRBJ2-1; v_gene: TRBV6-5; abundance: many; CDR3nt: TGTGCCAGCATTATCTCCGTGGGATACTACAATGAGCAGTTCTTC; CDR3aa: CASIISVGYYNEQFF
d_gene: -; j_gene: TRBJ1-5; v_gene: TRBV6-5; abundance: -; CDR3nt: TGTGCCAGCCTCGGGGGGCAGGTAGGCAATCAGCCCCAGCATTTT; CDR3aa: CASLGGQVGNQPQHF
d_gene: TRBD1; j_gene: TRBJ1-1; v_gene: TRBV20-1; abundance: few; CDR3nt: TGCAGTGCCCTTAACAGACAGGGCGAGACTGAAGCTTTCTTT; CDR3aa: CSALNRQGETEAFF